The 31 T cell receptor beta chains below come from one sample, sequenced in a study of shared clonotypes between healthy human individuals. CD8 cells classed as naive were CD45RO-negative and positively selected for CCR7, excluding terminally differentiated effector memory CD45RA+ cells. Generated by immunoSEQ multiplex PCR, the TCRdb table keeps only in-frame clones and is missing some. The sample holds some 2.1 million clones; approximately 92% are singletons and the top ten take roughly 1.7%. Sequenced: naive CD8+ T cells from PBMCs. The receptor source for this set is a man between 18 and 35 years old in good health. Some clones in this sample may be carry-over from other donors' samples.

This chain connects TRBV4-2 to TRBJ1-4, with 7 bases aligning to TRBD1. V shed 0 bases, J shed 6 bases, and the junction held 7 bases outside the gene matches. Germline values: CDR1 LGHNA, CDR2 YNFKEQ. This CDR3 contains 16 residues. The CDR3 region is CASSQDSQGVYEKLFF. The CDR3 coding sequence is TGTGCCAGCAGCCAAGATTCGCAGGGGGTTTATGAAAAACTGTTTTTT.

The chain recombines TRBV9 with TRBJ2-2, with 11 nucleotides matching TRBD1. The CDR3 length is 17 residues. V lost 3 bases and J lost 1; bases outside the gene matches: 5. The germline gives CDR1 SGDLS, CDR2 YYNGEE. The CDR3 bases are TGTGCCAGCAGCGCGGACAGGGGGCCCCAGAACACCGGGGAGCTGTTTTTT. Its translation is CASSADRGPQNTGELFF.

The chain has TRBV28 and TRBJ2-1; weak D call: TRBD1 (6 bases). V lost 6 bases and J 0 bases, leaving 18 bases between the germline ends. The germline V gene encodes CDR1 MDHEN and CDR2 SYDVKM. There are 17 residues in the CDR3. CDR3 sequence: CASRDSGRMSSYNEQFF. The DNA of the CDR3 is TGTGCCAGCAGGGACAGCGGACGGATGAGCTCCTACAATGAGCAGTTCTTC.

The genes are TRBV9 and TRBJ2-1; 7 nucleotides match TRBD2. Germline V CDR1 and CDR2: SGDLS, YYNGEE. The CDR3 sequence is 16 residues long. Trimming removed 0 bases from V and 4 bases from J; junction bases left unmatched: 7. The CDR3: CASSVARAGLYNEQFF. CDR3 nucleotides: TGTGCCAGCAGCGTAGCTCGAGCGGGATTATACAATGAGCAGTTCTTC.

This clone showed up just once. The J gene is TRBJ2-2, the V gene TRBV7-9; the D is unclear. The CDR3 is 13 residues long. Per germline, CDR1 SEHNR and CDR2 FQNEAQ (reference sequence). Trimming removed 5 bases at V and 6 bases at J, with 10 bases between. The CDR3, as DNA: TGTGCCAGCAGCCCTGGTTGGGCCGGGGAGCTGTTTTTT. It encodes CASSPGWAGELFF.

The rearrangement joins TRBV7-3 to TRBJ2-7; D not certain. V lost 5 bases and J 2 bases, leaving 10 bases between the germline ends. This CDR3 spans 13 amino acids. Germline V lookup: CDR1 SGHTA, CDR2 FQGTGA. The CDR3 DNA follows: TGTGCCAGCAGCCCTCGGGTACCCTACGAGCAGTACTTC. Encoded protein: CASSPRVPYEQYF.

The CDR3 nucleotides read TGCGCCAGCAGCCAAGTAGGGGTGACAGATACGCAGTATTTT. As protein: CASSQVGVTDTQYF. The chain links TRBV4-1 to TRBJ2-3; possible D gene TRBD1, 5 bases. CDR3 length: 14 residues. Looked up from germline, CDR1 is MGHRA and CDR2 is YSYEKL. V shed 1 base and J shed 3 bases, with 8 bases lying between them.

This clone was observed a few times. The V and J genes are TRBV27 and TRBJ1-5, with D possibly being TRBD1 (5 bases). V dropped 5 bases and J dropped 10 bases, with 12 bases sitting between them. CDR1 and CDR2 (germline): MNHEY, SMNVEV (reference sequence). There are 12 residues in the CDR3. As DNA, the CDR3 is TGTGCCAGCAGTCCTTCAGGGAGTCCCCAGCATTTT. Amino acid sequence: CASSPSGSPQHF.

J is TRBJ2-5 and V is TRBV19; D tentatively reads TRBD1 or TRBD2 (5 bases each). The V end was cut by 4 bases, the J end by 3 bases, with 15 bases between. From germline, CDR1 is LNHDA and CDR2 SQIVND (reference sequence). There are 15 residues in the CDR3. CDR3 coding DNA: TGTGCCAGTAGTAATCCGGGACGGTGGGAAGAGACCCAGTACTTC. Its translation: CASSNPGRWEETQYF.

The chain carries TRBV5-4 and TRBJ2-7; D may be TRBD2 (6 bases). The CDR3 extends over 12 amino acids. In germline, CDR1 is SGHNT, CDR2 YYREEE (reference sequence). The V end was cut by 2 bases, the J end by 9 bases, with 12 bases between. The CDR3 DNA reads TGTGCCAGCAGCTTCTGGGGGGACCTGCAGTACTTC. It yields the protein CASSFWGDLQYF.

In regard to this clone: The sample carries other DNA sequences with the same CDR3. The chain couples TRBV7-9 to TRBJ1-1, with TRBD1 as a possible D gene (5 bases). The CDR3 length is 14 residues. V gave up 5 bases and J gave up 1 base, with 11 bases separating them. Germline CDR1 SEHNR, CDR2 FQNEAQ (reference sequence). The CDR3 sequence: CASSPPGANTEAFF. CDR3 nucleotides: TGTGCCAGCAGCCCCCCCGGGGCGAACACTGAAGCTTTCTTT.

The chain links TRBV27 to TRBJ2-5, with a weak D call TRBD2 (6 bases). The V end lost 1 base, the J end lost 4 bases, and 10 bases lay between the germline ends. Per germline, CDR1 MNHEY and CDR2 SMNVEV (reference sequence). The CDR3 consists of 14 residues. CDR3 DNA: TGTGCCAGCAGTTTATACGGGGAGGCAGAGACCCAGTACTTC. It specifies CASSLYGEAETQYF.

The chain recombines TRBV27 with TRBJ2-7; 8 bases match TRBD1. Germline V lookup: CDR1 MNHEY, CDR2 SMNVEV (reference sequence). This CDR3 is built from 14 residues. Trimming at V came to 4 bases and at J to 2 bases, leaving 4 bases not matched to a gene. The chain's CDR3 is CASSSGGETYEQYF. The CDR3 region has the DNA TGTGCCAGCAGTTCAGGGGGCGAAACCTACGAGCAGTACTTC.

This clone has only one observation. The DNA for the CDR3 is TGCGCCAGCAGCCAAACAGTCACTAACTATGGCTACACCTTC. This codes for CASSQTVTNYGYTF. The chain carries TRBV4-1 and TRBJ1-2; D unclear. Trimming removed 2 bases from V and 0 bases from J, with 7 bases in between. The CDR3 is 14 residues long. Germline CDR1 reads MGHRA; CDR2 reads YSYEKL.

This chain connects TRBV2 to TRBJ2-5; no definite D call. The germline gives CDR1 SNHLY, CDR2 FYNNEI. The CDR3 is made up of 14 amino acids. The V gene lost 4 bases and the J gene lost 5 bases, with 14 bases spanning the gap. Here the CDR3 reads CASSVWVSGETQYF. CDR3 in DNA: TGTGCCAGCAGTGTTTGGGTTAGTGGGGAGACCCAGTACTTC.

The genes are TRBV7-2 and TRBJ2-7; D may be TRBD1 (6 bases). This CDR3 spans 18 amino acids. Trimming took 1 base from V and 2 from J, leaving 21 bases between them. Germline V gene lookup returns CDR1 SGHTA and CDR2 FQGNSA. The CDR3 DNA reads as TGTGCCAGCAGCTTAGTGCCTCCACGGTACAGGGCGCCCTACGAGCAGTACTTC. This encodes CASSLVPPRYRAPYEQYF.

The genes are TRBV9 and TRBJ2-1, with TRBD1 matching over 8 bases. The CDR3 spans 19 residues. J gave up 4 bases and V 1 base, and 16 bases lay outside the gene matches. CDR1 is SGDLS, CDR2 YYNGEE, per germline. In nucleotides, the CDR3 is TGTGCCAGCAGCGTACAACCCGGGACAGGACCCAATATTTACAATGAGCAGTTCTTC. Its protein is CASSVQPGTGPNIYNEQFF.

The V call is TRBV4-1, the J call TRBJ2-5; a possible D gene is TRBD1 (6 bases). This CDR3 is built from 16 residues. Looked up from germline, CDR1 is MGHRA and CDR2 is YSYEKL. The V gene lost 1 base and the J gene lost 4 bases, with 16 bases spanning the gap. The CDR3 DNA reads TGCGCCAGCAGCCAAGGGGTACAGGGTCTTGGAGAGACCCAGTACTTC. As protein: CASSQGVQGLGETQYF.

This clone was seen just once. This rearrangement joins TRBV5-1 to TRBJ2-2, with 7 bases lining up with TRBD1. Looked up from germline, CDR1 is SGHRS and CDR2 is YFSETQ. This CDR3 is 16 amino acids long. V lost 4 bases to trimming and J lost 3 bases; unmatched junction nucleotides: 9. The CDR3 loop reads CASSTDRARDTGELFF. CDR3 nucleotides: TGCGCCAGCAGCACAGACAGGGCTCGGGACACCGGGGAGCTGTTTTTT.

The rearrangement joins TRBV5-4 to TRBJ2-7; the D gene is possibly TRBD2 (6 bases). From germline, CDR1 is SGHNT and CDR2 YYREEE (reference sequence). The CDR3 is made up of 15 amino acids. Trimming left V 4 bases short and J 6 bases short, with 20 bases between. The CDR3 sequence is CASSPVGSNVGEQYF. Written as DNA, the CDR3 is TGTGCCAGCAGCCCGGTCGGGAGTAATGTGGGCGAGCAGTACTTC.

The rearrangement links TRBV28 to TRBJ2-7, with 8 nucleotides matching TRBD2. Germline assignment: CDR1 MDHEN and CDR2 SYDVKM. This CDR3 contains 14 residues. The V and J ends lost 8 bases and 1 base, in that order; junction bases with no gene match: 7. The CDR3 bases are TGTGCCAGCTGGGGACTAGAGAGTTCCTACGAGCAGTACTTC. Its translation: CASWGLESSYEQYF.

CDR3 region: CASRWWREGVDTQYF. The CDR3, as DNA: TGTGCCAGCAGGTGGTGGCGGGAGGGAGTAGATACGCAGTATTTT. V usage is TRBV6-6 and J usage is TRBJ2-3; 9 positions match TRBD2. Germline lookup yields CDR1 MNHNY and CDR2 SVGAGI (reference sequence). The CDR3 loop spans 15 amino acids. V was pared by 6 bases and J by 5 bases, with 9 bases of the junction left unmatched.

This chain uses TRBV30 with TRBJ2-2; TRBD2 is a possible D gene (6 bases). V was clipped by 1 base and J by 4 bases, with 10 bases between them. Germline-derived CDR1 and CDR2 are GTSNPN and SVGIG (reference sequence). The CDR3 runs 14 residues. The CDR3 loop is CAWSAGVSTGELFF. The DNA for the CDR3 is TGTGCCTGGAGTGCGGGGGTTAGCACCGGGGAGCTGTTTTTT.

V and J are TRBV7-6 and TRBJ2-3, with 11 bases that match TRBD2. V lost 5 bases, J lost 1 base, and 5 bases stayed unmatched. Germline V CDR1 and CDR2: SGHVS, FNYEAQ. The CDR3 spans 16 residues. CDR3 sequence reads: CASSLSGRAGTDTQYF. The DNA of the CDR3 is TGTGCCAGCAGCCTTAGCGGGAGGGCTGGCACAGATACGCAGTATTTT.

The V and J genes are TRBV19 and TRBJ2-1, with a weak D call TRBD1 (5 bases). There are 15 residues in the CDR3. V was shortened by 1 base and J by 4 bases, with 11 bases between the two germline ends. Germline lookup yields CDR1 LNHDA and CDR2 SQIVND (reference sequence). CDR3 nucleotide sequence: TGTGCCAGTAGTATAGTATCGACAGCATACAATGAGCAGTTCTTC. Encoded protein: CASSIVSTAYNEQFF. Based on the CDR3 plus reference TRBV19 and TRBJ2-1, the full variable domain is DGGITQSPKYLFRKEGQNVTLSCEQNLNHDAMYWYRQDPGQGLRLIYYSQIVNDFQKGDIAEGYSVSREKKESFPLTVTSAQKNPTAFYLCASSIVSTAYNEQFFGPGTRLTVL.

This sequence joins TRBV7-8 and TRBJ2-1; 16 bases fit TRBD2. The CDR3 sequence is 18 residues long. Germline trimming cut 5 bases from V and 10 bases from J; bases unmatched to any gene: 14. The germline gives CDR1 SGHVS, CDR2 FQNEAQ. CDR3 nucleotides: TGTGCCAGCAGCCCTGGGACTAGCGGGAGGGCCGCGGTTCGGGAGCAGTTCTTC. It encodes CASSPGTSGRAAVREQFF.

V and J are TRBV29-1 and TRBJ2-7, with D possibly TRBD1 on 5 matching bases. Germline CDR1 and CDR2: SQVTM and ANQGSEA. V shed 4 bases and J shed 0 bases, with 7 bases lying between them. This CDR3 is 12 amino acids long. In nucleotides, the CDR3 is TGCAGCGTTGCAGGGATCTCCTACGAGCAGTACTTC. It codes for CSVAGISYEQYF.

The rearrangement links TRBV5-1 to TRBJ1-1; a possible D gene is TRBD1 (6 bases). The CDR3 is 16 residues long. V dropped 4 bases and J dropped 4 bases, with 20 bases sitting between them. Germline lookup yields CDR1 SGHRS and CDR2 YFSETQ. CDR3 in amino acids: CASSHRPGQPSTEAFF. Written as DNA, the CDR3 is TGCGCCAGCAGCCATCGACCGGGACAACCGAGCACTGAAGCTTTCTTT.

The chain joins TRBV6-1 to TRBJ1-5; D is undetermined. The CDR3 totals 15 residues. Trimming pared 2 bases from V and 4 bases from J, leaving 12 bases between. CDR1 is MNHNS and CDR2 is SASEGT in the germline V gene. The DNA of the CDR3 is TGTGCCAGCAGTGAATTTAGGCGGGGAAATCAGCCCCAGCATTTT. It codes for CASSEFRRGNQPQHF.

This chain links TRBV5-3 with TRBJ2-7, with 8 bases matching TRBD2. TRBV5-3 is an open reading frame, and its role is uncertain. This CDR3 is 17 amino acids long. J gave up 3 bases and V 2 bases, and 13 bases lay outside the gene matches. The CDR3 coding sequence is TGTGCCAGAAGCTTACTCTTCGTTAGCGGGATATGCTACGAGCAGTACTTC. This gives the protein CARSLLFVSGICYEQYF.

The CDR3, as DNA: TGCGCCAGCAGCTTGACAGGGGGCGCGAGGGACACCGGGGAGCTGTTTTTT. It translates to CASSLTGGARDTGELFF. The chain carries TRBV5-1 and TRBJ2-2; 9 positions agree with TRBD1. J lost 3 bases, V lost 1 base, and 7 bases had no gene match. Germline CDR1 SGHRS, CDR2 YFSETQ. CDR3 length equals 17 residues.